The 14 T cell receptor beta chains presented below share a single source sample, sequenced in a study of Graves' ophthalmopathy and Graves' hyperthyroidism. The study amplified TCR beta CDR3 regions using RNA transcripts. A first-round RT-PCR used HTBI primers, followed by a second-round multiplex PCR. MiXCR, applied by TCRdb to the multiplex PCR reads, yields one record per CDR3 protein. Of more than 300,000 distinct CDR3 sequences listed, approximately 15% are singletons. The sequencing input was peripheral blood. The receptor source for this set is a woman aged 18-30 years with stable Graves' hyperthyroidism.

In this sample, this clonotype turned up many times. The chain carries TRBV11-2 and TRBJ2-2; 12 bases are a match to TRBD2. With V trimmed by 5 bases and J by 6 bases, 7 bases remained unmatched. CDR1 and CDR2 (germline): SGHAT, FQNNGV. The CDR3 spans 16 residues. CDR3 sequence: CASSTGLAGTAGELFF. The DNA for the CDR3 is TGTGCCAGCAGCACGGGACTAGCGGGTACGGCCGGGGAGCTGTTTTTT.

The rearrangement joins TRBV24-1 to TRBJ1-5, with TRBD1 identical over 7 bases. Germline V lookup: CDR1 KGHDR, CDR2 SFDVKD. J gave up 7 bases and V 4 bases, and 3 bases lay outside the gene matches. The CDR3 length is 13 residues. CDR3 sequence reads: CATSELGQQPQHF. Written as DNA, the CDR3 is TGTGCCACCAGTGAGTTGGGACAGCAGCCCCAGCATTTT.

In this sample, this clonotype turned up many times. The V gene is TRBV6-1, the J gene TRBJ1-6; D is perhaps TRBD1 (6 bases). The germline V gene encodes CDR1 MNHNS and CDR2 SASEGT. V was cut by 5 bases and J by 7 bases, with 9 bases left in between. There are 13 residues in the CDR3. DNA for the CDR3: TGTGCCAGCAGTCGGACAGTCAATTCACCCCTCCACTTT. This gives the protein CASSRTVNSPLHF.

Note on this clonotype: A much bigger clone sits one base away, suggesting this may be a read error. This chain links TRBV20-1 with TRBJ2-7; 9 bases match TRBD1. CDR3 length equals 13 residues. Germline CDR1 and CDR2: DFQATT and SNEGSKA (reference sequence). The CDR3 loop reads CSARVQGAYEQHF. CDR3 DNA: TGCAGTGCTAGGGTACAGGGGGCCTACGAGCAGCACTTC.

This clonotype was counted many times. The V call is TRBV19, the J call TRBJ1-5; 9 positions agree with TRBD1. Trimming cost V 6 bases and J 6 bases; bases outside gene matches: 12. Germline CDR1 LNHDA, CDR2 SQIVND (reference sequence). The CDR3 consists of 16 residues. CDR3 sequence (DNA): TGTGCCAGTAGCATTACAGGGGGCCCAACTCTTCAGCCCCAGCATTTT. Translation gives CASSITGGPTLQPQHF.

Ten or more counts support this clonotype. The V call is TRBV11-2, the J call TRBJ1-6; D is undetermined. CDR1 and CDR2 (germline): SGHAT, FQNNGV. Trimming removed 1 base at V and 8 bases at J, with 12 bases between. The CDR3 has 15 residues. This CDR3 reads CASSLGVFGDSPLHF. CDR3 nucleotide sequence: TGTGCCAGCAGCTTAGGTGTTTTCGGGGATTCACCCCTCCACTTT.

This clonotype was recorded many times. This rearrangement joins TRBV6-1 to TRBJ1-5; TRBD1 agrees at 9 bases. The CDR3 sequence is 14 residues long. With V trimmed by 7 bases and J by 4 bases, 5 bases remained unmatched. Germline CDR1 is MNHNS and CDR2 is SASEGT. CDR3 amino acids: CASIEGTGNQPQHF. The CDR3 nucleotides read TGTGCCAGCATTGAGGGGACAGGGAATCAGCCCCAGCATTTT.

The chain is built from TRBV12-3 or TRBV12-4 and TRBJ2-5; D may be TRBD1 or TRBD2 (6 bases each). V shed 3 bases and J shed 5 bases, with 16 bases lying between them. The CDR3 contains 15 residues. The CDR3 region has the DNA TGTGCCAGCAGTTTCAGGGGAGGCACCGGGGAGACCCAGTACTTC. Its translation is CASSFRGGTGETQYF.

This clonotype was observed many times. The J gene is TRBJ1-2, the V gene TRBV29-1; TRBD1 is a possible D gene (5 bases). CDR1 and CDR2 (germline): SQVTM, ANQGSEA. Trimming cost V 5 bases and J 3 bases, with 13 bases left between them. This CDR3 spans 13 amino acids. The CDR3 DNA follows: TGCAGCGTTCCGGGACCGCCGGACTATGGCTACACCTTC. It specifies CSVPGPPDYGYTF. The variable domain in full, with the rest retrieved from reference TRBV29-1 and TRBJ1-2, is SAVISQKPSRDICQRGTSLTIQCQVDSQVTMMFWYRQQPGQSLTLIATANQGSEATYESGFVIDKFPISRPNLTFSTLTVSNMSPEDSSIYLCSVPGPPDYGYTFGSGTRLTVV.

This clonotype came up many times. The rearrangement links TRBV11-1 to TRBJ1-1, with a tentative D call TRBD1 (6 bases). CDR3 length equals 19 residues. Trimming removed 1 base from V and 5 bases from J, with 26 bases in between. The V gene's germline CDR1 is SGHAT and CDR2 FQDESV (reference sequence). In nucleotides, the CDR3 is TGTGCCAGCAGCTTAGTAAGGTTTACAGGGAACGAAGGGGGGACTGAAGCTTTCTTT. Protein sequence: CASSLVRFTGNEGGTEAFF.

This clonotype was recorded many times. The V gene is TRBV6-2 or TRBV6-3, the J gene TRBJ2-7; D is unclear. The CDR3 contains 13 residues. Trimming pared 2 bases from V and 6 bases from J, leaving 11 bases between. Germline-derived CDR1 and CDR2 are MNHEY and SVGEGT. The CDR3 DNA reads as TGTGCCAGCAGTTACCTTATATCTGCCGAGCAGTACTTC. This codes for CASSYLISAEQYF.

V is TRBV5-1 and J is TRBJ1-5; D call uncertain. The CDR3 runs 15 residues. With 3 bases removed from V and 4 bases from J, the gap between germline ends came to 14 bases. Germline V gene sequence: CDR1 SGHRS, CDR2 YFSETQ. The DNA for the CDR3 is TGCGCCAGCAGCTCGGACGGAGCGTTAAATCAGCCCCAGCATTTT. This gives the protein CASSSDGALNQPQHF.

This clonotype was observed many times. The genes are TRBV11-1 and TRBJ2-7; TRBD1 matches at 9 bases. Germline lookup yields CDR1 SGHAT and CDR2 FQDESV (reference sequence). The trim removed 5 bases at V and 1 base at J, leaving 12 bases unmatched. There are 17 residues in the CDR3. The CDR3: CASSQPRTGEGSYEQYF. The DNA of the CDR3 is TGTGCCAGCAGCCAACCACGGACAGGGGAGGGTTCCTACGAGCAGTACTTC.

Only a few counts were recorded for this clonotype. CDR3 sequence (DNA): TGTGCCAGCAGCTCTTCTAGCGGGGCACCCCAAGAGACCCAGTACTTC. Translation gives CASSSSSGAPQETQYF. This chain uses TRBV11-3 with TRBJ2-5; 9 nucleotides match TRBD2. The CDR3 runs 16 residues. Germline V gives CDR1 SGHNT, CDR2 YENEEA. J gave up 1 base and V 4 bases, and 7 bases lay outside the gene matches.